The clone carrying this T cell receptor beta chain was found many times. Its antigen is not identified. This sample was taken from a study of CD8 T cells in ankylosing spondylitis. Notes on the study in general: The study identified a TCR beta motif of under 10 highly homologous variants that appeared characteristic of ankylosing spondylitis blood.

Germline CDR1 is MNHEY and CDR2 is SMNVEV (reference sequence). This CDR3 comprises 10 residues. V dropped 10 bases and J dropped 5; count of bases not matched to a gene: 1. Construction of TCR beta libraries was performed using quantitative 5'-RACE with molecular barcodes. MiXCR was run by TCRdb on the 5' RACE reads, yielding one entry per CDR3 protein. The sample lists a few hundred thousand distinct CDR3 sequences, roughly 20% occurring once. The chain couples TRBV27 to TRBJ1-2; 7 bases fit TRBD1. Source material: blood, either unsorted or a sorted T cell fraction (not recorded which). This TCR was sampled from a female donor with ankylosing spondylitis or in good health (not recorded which). Here the CDR3 reads CANRGYGYTF. CDR3 sequence (DNA): TGTGCCAACAGGGGATATGGCTACACCTTC.